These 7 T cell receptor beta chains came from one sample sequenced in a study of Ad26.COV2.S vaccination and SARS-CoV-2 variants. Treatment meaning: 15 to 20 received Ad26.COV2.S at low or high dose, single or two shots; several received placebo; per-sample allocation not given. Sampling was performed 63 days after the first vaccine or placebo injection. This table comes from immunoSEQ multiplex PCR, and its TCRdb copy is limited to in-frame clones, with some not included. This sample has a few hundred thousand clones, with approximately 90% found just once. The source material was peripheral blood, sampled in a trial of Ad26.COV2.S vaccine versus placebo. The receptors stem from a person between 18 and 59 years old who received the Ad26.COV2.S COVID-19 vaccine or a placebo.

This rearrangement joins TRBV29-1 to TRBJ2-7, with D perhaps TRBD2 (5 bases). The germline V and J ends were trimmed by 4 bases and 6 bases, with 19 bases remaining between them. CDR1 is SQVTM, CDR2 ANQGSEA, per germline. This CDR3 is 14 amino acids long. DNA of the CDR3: TGCAGCGTTGCAGCGTCGGGTGGGAGCTCCGAGCAGTACTTC. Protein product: CSVAASGGSSEQYF.

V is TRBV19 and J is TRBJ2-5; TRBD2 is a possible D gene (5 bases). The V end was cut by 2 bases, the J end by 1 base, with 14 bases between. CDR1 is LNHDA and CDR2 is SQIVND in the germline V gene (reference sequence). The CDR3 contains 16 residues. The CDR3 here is CASSILASPVQETQYF. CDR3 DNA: TGTGCCAGTAGTATATTGGCTAGCCCAGTCCAAGAGACCCAGTACTTC.

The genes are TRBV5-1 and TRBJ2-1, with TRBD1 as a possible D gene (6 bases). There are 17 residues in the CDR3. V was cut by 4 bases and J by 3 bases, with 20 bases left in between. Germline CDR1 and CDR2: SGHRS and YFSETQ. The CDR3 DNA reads TGCGCCAGCAGCGCAATCCCGACAGGCAATCTCTACAATGAGCAGTTCTTC. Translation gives CASSAIPTGNLYNEQFF.

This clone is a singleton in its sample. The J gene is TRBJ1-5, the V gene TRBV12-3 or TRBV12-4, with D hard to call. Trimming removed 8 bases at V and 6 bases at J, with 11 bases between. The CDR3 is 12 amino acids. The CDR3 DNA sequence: TGTGCCAGCGCATTGCCGGGTCAGCCCCAGCATTTT. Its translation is CASALPGQPQHF.

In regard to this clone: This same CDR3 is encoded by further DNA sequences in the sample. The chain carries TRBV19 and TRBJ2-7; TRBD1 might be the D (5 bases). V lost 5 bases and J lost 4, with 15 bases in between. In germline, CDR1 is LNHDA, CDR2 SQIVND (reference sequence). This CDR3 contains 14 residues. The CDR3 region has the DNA TGTGCCAGTAGTCCTGGGCAGGGTGGGTACGAGCAGTACTTC. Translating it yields CASSPGQGGYEQYF.

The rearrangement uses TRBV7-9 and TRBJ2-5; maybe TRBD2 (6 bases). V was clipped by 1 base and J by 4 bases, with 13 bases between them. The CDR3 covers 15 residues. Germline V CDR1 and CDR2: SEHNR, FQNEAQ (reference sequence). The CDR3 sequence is CASSLDAGLRETQYF. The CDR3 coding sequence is TGTGCCAGCAGCTTAGATGCGGGGCTGAGAGAGACCCAGTACTTC. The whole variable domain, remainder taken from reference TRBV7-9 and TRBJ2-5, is DTGVSQNPRHKITKRGQNVTFRCDPISEHNRLYWYRQTLGQGPEFLTYFQNEAQLEKSRLLSDRFSAERPKGSFSTLEIQRTEQGDSAMYLCASSLDAGLRETQYFGPGTRLLVL.

CDR3 region: CASSLEGRGVNEQFF. DNA for the CDR3: TGTGCCAGCAGCTTAGAGGGCAGGGGTGTGAATGAGCAGTTCTTC. The chain carries TRBV7-2 and TRBJ2-1; D might be TRBD1 (6 bases). V lost 1 base, J lost 7 bases, and 14 bases lay in between. CDR3 size: 15 residues. Germline V gives CDR1 SGHTA, CDR2 FQGNSA.